Detailed here is one TCR beta chain. These data come from a study of shared clonotypes between healthy human individuals. In the study overall: The cohort had a couple of women and a few men, ages 18 to 49.

The V end lost 6 bases, the J end lost 2 bases, and 19 bases lay between the germline ends. Germline CDR1 SGHRS, CDR2 YFSETQ. The CDR3 loop spans 16 amino acids. Donors included only healthy HIV-negative adults lacking recent acute infections or vaccinations. The assay used deep level. Every subset's genomic DNA went evenly onto several immunoSEQ plates. TCRdb's table, derived via immunoSEQ multiplex PCR, lists solely in-frame clones and lacks some. Among 500,000 to 650,000 clones listed, roughly 79% were seen once. Sample: PBMCs. The V and J genes are TRBV5-1 and TRBJ2-3; D unresolved. This clonotype originated in a woman aged 40 to 50 in good health. Some clones in this sample may be carry-over from other donors' samples. Here the CDR3 reads CASTPGQFGPTDTQYF. Here the CDR3 DNA reads TGCGCCAGCACACCCGGCCAGTTCGGGCCCACAGATACGCAGTATTTT.